A single sample gave rise to the 20 T cell receptor beta chains below, sequenced in a study of T cells in Graves' hyperthyroidism and ophthalmopathy. Amplified TCR beta CDR3 regions came from RNA transcripts. First-round RT-PCR with HTBI primers amplified the TCR CDR3 region. Each CDR3 protein is one row after TCRdb ran MiXCR on the multiplex PCR reads. Of hundreds of thousands of distinct CDR3 sequences listed, 38% are singletons. Source material: blood. The receptors were sampled from a man between 18 and 35 years old with Graves' hyperthyroidism.

The J gene is TRBJ1-2, the V gene TRBV2; 7 positions agree with TRBD1. There are 14 residues in the CDR3. Germline lookup yields CDR1 SNHLY and CDR2 FYNNEI. With V trimmed by 3 bases and J by 6 bases, 7 bases remained unmatched. As DNA, the CDR3 is TGTGCCAGCAGTGAGGGGAGAGGGGGCGATGGCTACACCTTC. Amino acids: CASSEGRGGDGYTF.

In the case of this clonotype: Being one base from a much bigger clone, this may be a read error. The gene calls are TRBV9 and TRBJ2-7, with D hard to call. Germline-derived CDR1 and CDR2 are SGDLS and YYNGEE. V gave up 0 bases and J gave up 4 bases, with 5 bases separating them. The CDR3 sequence is 12 residues long. CDR3 coding DNA: TGTGCCAGCAGCGTAGATGAGTACGAGCAGTACTTC. Translation gives CASSVDEYEQYF. Full variable domain (missing parts from reference TRBV9 and TRBJ2-7): DSGVTQTPKHLITATGQRVTLRCSPRSGDLSVYWYQQSLDQGLQFLIQYYNGEERAKGNILERFSAQQFPDLHSELNLSSLELGDSALYFCASSVDEYEQYFGPGTRLTVT.

V and J are TRBV19 and TRBJ2-6; D tentatively reads TRBD1 or TRBD2 (6 bases each). There are 16 residues in the CDR3. The germline V and J ends were trimmed by 9 bases and 2 bases, with 17 bases remaining between them. Germline values: CDR1 LNHDA, CDR2 SQIVND (reference sequence). The CDR3 bases are TGTGCCAGCAGTTTGGAGGGGGGTACTGGGGCCAACGTCCTGACTTTC. As protein: CASSLEGGTGANVLTF.

V and J are TRBV11-2 and TRBJ2-5; unclear D gene. The germline V gene has CDR1 SGHAT and CDR2 FQNNGV. The CDR3 runs 13 residues. The germline V and J ends were trimmed by 5 bases and 5 bases, with 12 bases remaining between them. The CDR3 region has the DNA TGTGCCAGCAGCCCCTCCCTCGGGGAGACCCAGTACTTC. Translated: CASSPSLGETQYF.

J is TRBJ2-2 and V is TRBV7-9; a weak D match, TRBD2 (5 bases). Trimming cost V 5 bases and J 5 bases, with 12 bases left between them. CDR1 is SEHNR and CDR2 is FQNEAQ in the germline V gene (reference sequence). The length of the CDR3 is 14 residues. The CDR3: CASSPVSATGELFF. The CDR3 DNA sequence: TGTGCCAGCAGCCCCGTTAGCGCGACCGGGGAGCTGTTTTTT.

A few counts support this clonotype. The gene calls are TRBV2 and TRBJ2-5, with 9 positions matching TRBD1. With 7 bases clipped from V and 4 bases from J, the junction kept 7 bases outside the gene matches. CDR3 length: 14 residues. Germline lookup yields CDR1 SNHLY and CDR2 FYNNEI. CDR3 in amino acids: CASTQTGGVETQYF. The CDR3 region has the DNA TGTGCCAGCACCCAAACAGGGGGCGTAGAGACCCAGTACTTC.

Comment on this clonotype: A much larger clone differs from this one at a single base, so this may be a read error. The genes are TRBV2 and TRBJ2-2; D not resolved. Germline CDR1 and CDR2: SNHLY and FYNNEI. Trimming removed 5 bases from V and 7 bases from J, with 11 bases in between. The CDR3 is made up of 13 amino acids. CDR3 bases: TGTGCCAGCAGTAGACAAGCCATCGGGGAGCTGTTTTTT. As protein: CASSRQAIGELFF.

In the case of this clonotype: A single base separates this from a much larger clone, so it may be a read error. V is TRBV15 and J is TRBJ2-2, with D possibly TRBD2 on 5 matching bases. The germline V gene encodes CDR1 LNHNV and CDR2 YYDKDF (reference sequence). The CDR3 extends over 12 amino acids. The chain's CDR3 is CATLHNTGELLF. CDR3 nucleotides: TGTGCCACCCTACACAACACCGGGGAGCTGCTTTTT.

This clonotype came up a few times. The chain couples TRBV12-3 or TRBV12-4 to TRBJ1-5; D is perhaps TRBD1 (6 bases). The CDR3 length is 14 residues. Deletions cut 7 bases from V and 6 bases from J, with 16 bases between. CDR3 sequence: CASISGGWGQPQHF. The DNA of the CDR3 is TGTGCCAGCATCTCGGGGGGCTGGGGTCAGCCCCAGCATTTT.

This clonotype appeared a few times. V and J are TRBV6-6 and TRBJ1-6; D not resolved. Trimming stripped 11 bases from V and 14 bases from J, with 13 bases between. CDR3 length: 10 residues. Germline CDR1 and CDR2: MNHNY and SVGAGI (reference sequence). The CDR3 region has the DNA TGTGCCCGTAACTTCAATTCCCTCCACTTT. This translates into CARNFNSLHF.

This clonotype was recorded only once. CDR3 coding DNA: TGCAGTGCTGATACAGGCGCTCAGCCCCAGCATTTT. Translating it yields CSADTGAQPQHF. This chain connects TRBV20-1 to TRBJ1-5, with a possible D match to TRBD1 (5 bases). Trimming removed 5 bases from V and 6 bases from J, with 11 bases in between. Germline V gene sequence: CDR1 DFQATT, CDR2 SNEGSKA (reference sequence). This CDR3 is built from 12 residues.

The rearrangement uses TRBV2 and TRBJ1-5; 7 bases are shared with TRBD1. The CDR3 length is 14 residues. From germline, CDR1 is SNHLY and CDR2 FYNNEI. V shed 10 bases, J shed 4 bases, and the junction held 10 bases outside the gene matches. The CDR3 bases are TGTGCCACCCGCCCGGGACAGACGAATCAGCCCCAGCATTTT. Encoded protein: CATRPGQTNQPQHF. Supplemented by reference TRBV2 and TRBJ1-5, the full variable domain reads EPEVTQTPSHQVTQMGQEVILRCVPISNHLYFYWYRQILGQKVEFLVSFYNNEISEKSEIFDDQFSVERPDGSNFTLKIRSTKLEDSAMYFCATRPGQTNQPQHFGDGTRLSIL.

With regard to this clonotype: This may stem from a read error, because a much larger clone lies one nucleotide away. The chain couples TRBV2 to TRBJ1-1; D possibly corresponds to TRBD1 (5 bases). Germline loops: CDR1 SNHLY, CDR2 FYNNEI. There are 18 residues in the CDR3. The chain's CDR3 is CASSGYRGPRFLNSEAFF. CDR3 coding DNA: TGTGCCAGCAGTGGATACCGGGGACCGAGATTCTTGAACAGTGAAGCTTTCTTT.

Ten or more counts support this clonotype. The chain has TRBV2 and TRBJ1-1; tentatively, D is TRBD1 (6 bases). The CDR3 extends over 13 amino acids. Germline values: CDR1 SNHLY, CDR2 FYNNEI. Trimming left V 10 bases short and J 10 bases short, with 22 bases between. CDR3: CATSPGTRGAAFF. Written as DNA, the CDR3 is TGTGCCACCTCACCTGGGACGAGGGGGGCAGCTTTCTTT.

This chain connects TRBV12-3 or TRBV12-4 to TRBJ1-5, with unresolved D. The ends were cut back, 6 bases at V and 8 bases at J, with 11 bases in the middle. The CDR3 totals 12 residues. The CDR3 spells CASSQVREPQHF. As DNA, the CDR3 is TGTGCCAGCAGCCAGGTGAGGGAGCCCCAGCATTTT.

The table lists this clonotype with many counts. The chain joins TRBV19 to TRBJ1-4, with a weak D call TRBD1 (5 bases). Looked up from germline, CDR1 is LNHDA and CDR2 is SQIVND (reference sequence). V was pared by 4 bases and J by 8 bases, with 14 bases between. The CDR3 covers 14 residues. CDR3 DNA sequence: TGTGCCAGTAGTACCCGGGACTGGCGAGAAAAACTGTTTTTT. Its translation: CASSTRDWREKLFF.

V and J are TRBV15 and TRBJ2-7, with 9 positions matching TRBD1. V lost 1 base and J lost 5; bases outside the gene matches: 3. CDR3 length: 14 amino acids. CDR1 and CDR2 (germline): LNHNV, YYDKDF (reference sequence). CDR3 in amino acids: CATSRVRDRDEQYF. CDR3 sequence (DNA): TGTGCCACCAGCAGAGTCCGGGACAGGGACGAGCAGTACTTC.

This chain joins TRBV20-1 and TRBJ1-5; 9 nucleotides align to TRBD1. The CDR3 runs 19 residues. Per the germline V gene, CDR1 is DFQATT and CDR2 is SNEGSKA (reference sequence). The ends lost 0 bases at V and 2 bases at J; junction bases unmatched: 14. The CDR3 DNA reads TGCAGTGCTAGAGATGGATCCGGACAGGGGCGTTTAGGCAATCAGCCCCAGCATTTT. Translating it yields CSARDGSGQGRLGNQPQHF.

The table lists this clonotype with many counts. Here the CDR3 DNA reads TGTGCCAGTAGTACAACGAGAACAGGGGCCTCACCCCTCCACTTT. This gives the protein CASSTTRTGASPLHF. The chain carries TRBV19 and TRBJ1-6; TRBD1 matches 7 bases. The junction had 10 bases not matched to a gene; V was cut back by 4 bases and J by 10 bases. Germline CDR1 LNHDA, CDR2 SQIVND (reference sequence). The CDR3 is 15 amino acids.

The rearrangement links TRBV28 to TRBJ1-6; D might be TRBD1 (6 bases). CDR3 length: 15 residues. Trimming pared 7 bases from V and 8 bases from J, leaving 18 bases between. The germline V gene has CDR1 MDHEN and CDR2 SYDVKM. For the CDR3, the DNA is TGTGCCAGCACCCTCGCCAGGGGACAATATTCACCCCTCCACTTT. Amino acid sequence: CASTLARGQYSPLHF.